Listed below are T cell receptor beta chains from one sample, sequenced in a study of CD8 T cells in ankylosing spondylitis. In TCRdb, the 5' RACE reads were re-called with MiXCR into one record per CDR3 protein. The sample contains 250,000 or so distinct CDR3 sequences, roughly a quarter of which appear only once. Sequencing was performed on blood, either unsorted or a sorted T cell fraction (not recorded which). Receptors originate from a male donor with ankylosing spondylitis or in good health (not recorded which). The CDR3 runs from the conserved cysteine through the conserved F or W.

v_call: TRBV10-3
j_call: TRBJ2-7
cdr3_aa: CAISQRDGLIYEQYF

v_call: TRBV7-8
j_call: TRBJ2-1
cdr3_aa: CASSLGRIGGAHNEQFF

v_call: TRBV12-3/TRBV12-4
j_call: TRBJ2-7
cdr3_aa: CASSLPGSDEQYF

v_call: TRBV20-1
j_call: TRBJ1-5
cdr3_aa: CSAMRDRASVSNQPQHF

v_call: TRBV2
j_call: TRBJ2-7
cdr3_aa: CAAGDRGSGWDEQYF

v_call: TRBV20-1
j_call: TRBJ1-2
cdr3_aa: CSARRRQGAFSNYGYTF

v_call: TRBV12-3/TRBV12-4
j_call: TRBJ1-1
cdr3_aa: CASSSQAGPTEAFF

v_call: TRBV4-2
j_call: TRBJ1-2
cdr3_aa: CASSQDLANYGYTF

v_call: TRBV29-1
j_call: TRBJ2-1
cdr3_aa: CSGWTGEGNEQFF

v_call: TRBV12-3/TRBV12-4
j_call: TRBJ1-4
cdr3_aa: CASSPWTGGEKLFF

v_call: TRBV16
j_call: TRBJ2-1
cdr3_aa: CASSQQTVYNEQFF

v_call: TRBV4-1
j_call: TRBJ2-2
cdr3_aa: CASSQDTANTGELFF

v_call: TRBV6-5
j_call: TRBJ2-5
cdr3_aa: CASSYSMTEETQYF

v_call: TRBV29-1
j_call: TRBJ2-7
cdr3_aa: CSVMPSAAYEQYF

v_call: TRBV12-3/TRBV12-4
j_call: TRBJ1-6
cdr3_aa: CASSSGQGGVTLHF

v_call: TRBV20-1
j_call: TRBJ2-1
cdr3_aa: CSVDSSYNEQFF

v_call: TRBV27
j_call: TRBJ2-7
cdr3_aa: CASSFDRDRTYEQYF

v_call: TRBV12-3/TRBV12-4
j_call: TRBJ2-3
cdr3_aa: CASSLSLGADTQYF

v_call: TRBV29-1
j_call: TRBJ1-1
cdr3_aa: CSGVAWEEAFF

v_call: TRBV10-3
j_call: TRBJ2-7
cdr3_aa: CAISEPGPNSYEQYF

v_call: TRBV20-1
j_call: TRBJ2-7
cdr3_aa: CSPDRDRAYEQYF

v_call: TRBV29-1
j_call: TRBJ2-2
cdr3_aa: CSVGRDRVPTGELFF

v_call: TRBV29-1
j_call: TRBJ2-1
cdr3_aa: CSVDRRAGRVEQFF

v_call: TRBV19
j_call: TRBJ1-1
cdr3_aa: CASWGPRGLMNTEAFF

v_call: TRBV2
j_call: TRBJ1-2
cdr3_aa: CASSGTRPSYGYTF

v_call: TRBV9
j_call: TRBJ2-3
cdr3_aa: CASSVAQPTDTQYF